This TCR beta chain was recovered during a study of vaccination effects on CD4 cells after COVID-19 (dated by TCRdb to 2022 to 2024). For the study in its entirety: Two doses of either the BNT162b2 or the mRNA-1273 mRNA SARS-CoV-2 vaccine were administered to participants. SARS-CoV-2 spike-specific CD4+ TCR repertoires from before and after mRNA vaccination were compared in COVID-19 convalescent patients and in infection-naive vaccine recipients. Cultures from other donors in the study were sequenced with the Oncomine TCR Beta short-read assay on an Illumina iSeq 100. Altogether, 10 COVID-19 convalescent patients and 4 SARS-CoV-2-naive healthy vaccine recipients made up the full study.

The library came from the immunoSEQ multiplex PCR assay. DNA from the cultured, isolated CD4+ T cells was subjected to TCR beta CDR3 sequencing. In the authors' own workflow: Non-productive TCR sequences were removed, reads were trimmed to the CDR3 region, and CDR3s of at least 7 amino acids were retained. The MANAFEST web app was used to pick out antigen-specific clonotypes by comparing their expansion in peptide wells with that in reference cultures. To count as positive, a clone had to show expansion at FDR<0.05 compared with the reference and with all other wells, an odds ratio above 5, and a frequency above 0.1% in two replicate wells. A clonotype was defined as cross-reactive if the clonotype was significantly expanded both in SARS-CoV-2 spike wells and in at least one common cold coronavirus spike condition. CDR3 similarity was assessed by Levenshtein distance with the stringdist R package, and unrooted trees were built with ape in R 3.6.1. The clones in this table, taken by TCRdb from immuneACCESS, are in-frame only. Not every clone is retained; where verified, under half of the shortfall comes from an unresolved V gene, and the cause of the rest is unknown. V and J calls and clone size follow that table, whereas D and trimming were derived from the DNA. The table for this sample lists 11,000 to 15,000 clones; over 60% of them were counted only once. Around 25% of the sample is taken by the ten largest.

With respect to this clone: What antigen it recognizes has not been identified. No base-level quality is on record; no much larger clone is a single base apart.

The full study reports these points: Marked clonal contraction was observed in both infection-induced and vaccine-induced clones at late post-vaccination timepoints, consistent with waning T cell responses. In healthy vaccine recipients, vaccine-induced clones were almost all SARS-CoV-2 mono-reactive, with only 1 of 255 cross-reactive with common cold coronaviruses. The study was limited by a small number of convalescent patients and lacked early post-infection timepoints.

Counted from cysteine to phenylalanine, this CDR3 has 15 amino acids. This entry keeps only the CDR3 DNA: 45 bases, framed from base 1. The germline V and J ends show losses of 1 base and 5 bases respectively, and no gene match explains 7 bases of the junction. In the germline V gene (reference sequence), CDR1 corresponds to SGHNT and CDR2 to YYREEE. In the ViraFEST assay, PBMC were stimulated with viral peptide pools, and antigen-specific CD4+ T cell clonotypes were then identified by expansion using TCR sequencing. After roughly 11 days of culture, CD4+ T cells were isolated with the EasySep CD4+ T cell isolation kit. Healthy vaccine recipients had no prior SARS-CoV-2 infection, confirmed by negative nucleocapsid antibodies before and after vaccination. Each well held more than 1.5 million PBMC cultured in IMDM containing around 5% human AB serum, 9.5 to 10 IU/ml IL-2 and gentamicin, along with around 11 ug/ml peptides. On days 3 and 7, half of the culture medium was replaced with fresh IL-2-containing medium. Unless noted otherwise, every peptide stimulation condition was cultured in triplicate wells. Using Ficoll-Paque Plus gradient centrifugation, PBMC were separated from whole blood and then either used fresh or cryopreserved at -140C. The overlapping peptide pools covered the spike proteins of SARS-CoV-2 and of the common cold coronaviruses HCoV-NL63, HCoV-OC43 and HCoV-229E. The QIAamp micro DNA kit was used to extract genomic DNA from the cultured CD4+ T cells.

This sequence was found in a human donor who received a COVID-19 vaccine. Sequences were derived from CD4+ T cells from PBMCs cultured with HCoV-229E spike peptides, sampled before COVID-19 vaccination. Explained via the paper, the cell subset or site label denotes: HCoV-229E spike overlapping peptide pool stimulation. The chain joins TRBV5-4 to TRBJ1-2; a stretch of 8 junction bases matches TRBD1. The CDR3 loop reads CASSLSGTGIYGYTF. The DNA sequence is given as TGTGCCAGCAGCTTGTCGGGGACAGGAATATATGGCTACACCTTC.